These T cell receptor beta chains were read from a single sample in a study of cytomegalovirus exposure and HLA in healthy donors. TCRdb keeps only in-frame clones here, not all; method: immunoSEQ multiplex PCR. The repertoire includes some 150,000 clones, about 72% of them detected once, and roughly 2.1% sits in the top ten. Source material: PBMCs. Every receptor here comes from a man aged 35-49 years in good health and CMV-seronegative. Both conserved end residues are part of each CDR3. Fields, in order: V gene, D gene, clone size, J gene, CDR3 protein, CDR3 DNA. The D gene is left open where the match is weak. Where a row states a size, it is once, few, many or the class of an expanded clone; other rows omit it.

TRBV30	TRBD1	once	TRBJ2-1	CACGQGRVNEQFF	TGTGCCTGCGGACAGGGGAGGGTCAATGAGCAGTTCTTC
TRBV27	TRBD2	.	TRBJ2-5	CASSPHLAGIEETQYF	TGTGCCAGCAGTCCCCACCTAGCGGGGATCGAGGAGACCCAGTACTTC
TRBV7-9	TRBD1	.	TRBJ2-3	CASSYGGTGPTDTQYF	TGTGCCAGCAGTTACGGTGGGACAGGGCCTACAGATACGCAGTATTTT
TRBV5-1	TRBD1	.	TRBJ2-1	CASSLGQGADNEQFF	TGCGCCAGCAGCTTGGGACAGGGGGCTGACAATGAGCAGTTCTTC
TRBV11-2	TRBD1	few	TRBJ1-1	CASSFLRQGDTEAFF	TGTGCCAGCAGTTTCCTCAGACAGGGGGACACTGAAGCTTTCTTT
TRBV7-9	.	.	TRBJ2-3	CASTEDDNLGTDTQYF	TGTGCCAGTACGGAGGATGACAACCTGGGGACAGATACGCAGTATTTT
TRBV28	.	.	TRBJ1-5	CASRVLLGADQPQHF	TGTGCCAGCAGGGTATTATTAGGGGCCGATCAGCCCCAGCATTTT
TRBV28	TRBD2	few	TRBJ2-1	CASSFSGRNNEQFF	TGTGCCAGCAGTTTTAGCGGGAGAAACAATGAGCAGTTCTTC
TRBV6-1	.	.	TRBJ2-7	CASSEMGPPGSYEQYF	TGTGCCAGCAGTGAAATGGGTCCACCGGGGAGCTACGAGCAGTACTTC
TRBV4-1	.	few	TRBJ1-2	CASSQEAGAVLGYTF	TGCGCCAGCAGCCAAGAGGCAGGGGCGGTTCTTGGCTACACCTTC
TRBV10-3	TRBD2	.	TRBJ2-7	CAISEGGAGGRIHEQYF	TGTGCCATCAGTGAGGGGGGAGCGGGGGGGCGCATCCACGAGCAGTACTTC
TRBV2	.	.	TRBJ2-7	CASTGLVAREQYF	TGTGCCAGCACCGGACTGGTAGCCCGGGAGCAGTACTTC